Given below is one T cell receptor (beta chain) in context. Trimming pared 8 bases from V and 1 base from J, leaving 11 bases between. Germline V gene data show CDR1 as MNHNS and CDR2 as SASEGT. The CDR3 is made up of 13 amino acids. The sample comes from a study of cytomegalovirus exposure and HLA in healthy donors. 13 Jbeta primers and 60 Vbeta primers were used for the PCR. The method was immunoSEQ multiplex PCR; TCRdb's version includes in-frame clones alone and lacks a portion of them. The top ten hold roughly 5% of the sample, which has approximately 110,000 clones, more than 60% seen once. The TCR originated in a female donor in good health and CMV-seropositive. This sequence joins TRBV6-1 and TRBJ2-5; D possibly corresponds to TRBD1 (5 bases). The source material was PBMCs. The CDR3 coding sequence is TGTGCCAGCGGACAACAGATCCAAGAGACCCAGTACTTC. Its translation is CASGQQIQETQYF.